A single T cell receptor (beta chain) is shown here with its context. Its matching antigen is unknown. Germline V gives CDR1 SGHTA, CDR2 FQGNSA. This CDR3 is 15 amino acids long. Trimming cost V 2 bases and J 2 bases, with 13 bases left between them. This sample was taken from a study of CD8 T cells in ankylosing spondylitis. Quantitative molecular-barcoded 5'-RACE generated the TCR beta libraries. TCRdb reanalysed the 5' RACE reads using MiXCR and keeps one entry per CDR3 protein. The sample has almost 400,000 distinct CDR3 sequences, approximately 20% seen once. Points from the study as a whole: Reported data indicate significant enrichment of disease-linked clones within matched ankylosing spondylitis synovial fluid. Within peripheral blood, clones linked to disease were CD8+ and relatively rare. One TCR beta motif, made up of 7 or 8 highly homologous variants, appeared characteristic of ankylosing spondylitis blood.

The TCR was taken from a male donor with ankylosing spondylitis. The chain carries TRBV7-2 and TRBJ2-7; D is perhaps TRBD1 (6 bases). Sequenced: blood, either unsorted or a sorted T cell fraction (not recorded which). CDR3 in amino acids: CASSLSRGATYEQYF. Written as DNA, the CDR3 is TGTGCCAGCAGCTTATCCAGGGGAGCGACCTACGAGCAGTACTTC.